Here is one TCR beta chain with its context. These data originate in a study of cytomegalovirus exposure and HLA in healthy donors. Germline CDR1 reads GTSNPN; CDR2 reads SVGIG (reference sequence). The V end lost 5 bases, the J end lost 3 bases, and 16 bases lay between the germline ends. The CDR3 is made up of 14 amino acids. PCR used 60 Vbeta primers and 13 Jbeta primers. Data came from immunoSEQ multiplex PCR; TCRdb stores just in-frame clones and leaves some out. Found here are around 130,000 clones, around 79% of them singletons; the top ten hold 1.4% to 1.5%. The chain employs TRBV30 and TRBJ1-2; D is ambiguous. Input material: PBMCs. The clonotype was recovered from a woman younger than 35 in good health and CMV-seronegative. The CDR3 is CAWARLPLHYGYTF. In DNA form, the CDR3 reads TGTGCCTGGGCCCGACTTCCCCTCCACTATGGCTACACCTTC.